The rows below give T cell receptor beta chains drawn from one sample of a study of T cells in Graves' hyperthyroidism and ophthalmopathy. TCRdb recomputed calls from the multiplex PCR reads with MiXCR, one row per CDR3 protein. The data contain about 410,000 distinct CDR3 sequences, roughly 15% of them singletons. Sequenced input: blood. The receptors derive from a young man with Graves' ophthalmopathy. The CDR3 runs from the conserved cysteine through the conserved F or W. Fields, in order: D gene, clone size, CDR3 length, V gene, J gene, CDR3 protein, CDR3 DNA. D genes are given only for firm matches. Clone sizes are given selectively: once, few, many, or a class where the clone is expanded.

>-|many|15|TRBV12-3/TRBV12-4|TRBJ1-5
CASSQITGREQPQHF
TGTGCCAGCAGCCAAATCACAGGGAGGGAGCAGCCCCAGCATTTT
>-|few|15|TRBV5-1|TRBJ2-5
CASSPTGVGQETQYF
TGCGCCAGCAGCCCCACCGGCGTAGGGCAAGAGACCCAGTACTTC
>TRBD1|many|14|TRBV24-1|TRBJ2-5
CATSGLRDRETQYF
TGTGCCACCAGTGGGCTCCGGGACAGAGAGACCCAGTACTTC
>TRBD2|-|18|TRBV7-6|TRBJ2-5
CASSIDGTSGGGQETQYF
TGTGCCAGCAGCATAGACGGGACTAGCGGGGGAGGGCAAGAGACCCAGTACTTC
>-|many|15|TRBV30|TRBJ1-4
CAWSPSPGTNEKLFF
TGTGCCTGGAGTCCATCTCCTGGGACTAATGAAAAACTGTTTTTT
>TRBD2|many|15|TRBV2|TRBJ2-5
CASSERTSGRETQYF
TGTGCCAGCAGTGAAAGGACTAGCGGAAGAGAGACCCAGTACTTC
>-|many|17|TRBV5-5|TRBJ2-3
CASSLARSGLLTDTQYF
TGTGCCAGCAGCTTGGCCAGGTCGGGCCTTCTCACAGATACGCAGTATTTT
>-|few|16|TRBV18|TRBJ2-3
CASSPSNGLNTDTQYF
TGTGCCAGCTCACCAAGCAACGGCTTAAACACAGATACGCAGTATTTT
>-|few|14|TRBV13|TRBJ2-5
CASNPGGLEETQYF
TGTGCCAGCAACCCCGGGGGGCTCGAGGAGACCCAGTACTTC
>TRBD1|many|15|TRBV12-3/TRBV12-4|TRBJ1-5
CASSTDRESNQPQHF
TGTGCCAGCTCAACGGACAGGGAAAGCAATCAGCCCCAGCATTTT
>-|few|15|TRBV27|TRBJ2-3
CASSWAPAATDTQYF
TGTGCCAGCAGCTGGGCCCCTGCCGCCACAGATACGCAGTATTTT
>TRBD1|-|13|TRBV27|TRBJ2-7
CASSTGASNEQYF
TGTGCCAGCAGTACAGGGGCCTCTAACGAGCAGTACTTC
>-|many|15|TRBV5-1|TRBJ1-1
CASSAGGQANTEAFF
TGCGCCAGCAGCGCTGGGGGACAAGCGAACACTGAAGCTTTCTTT
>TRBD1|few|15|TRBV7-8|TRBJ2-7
CASSLRGTGAYEQYF
TGTGCCAGCAGCTTAAGGGGGACAGGGGCCTACGAGCAGTACTTC
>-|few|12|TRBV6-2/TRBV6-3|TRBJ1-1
CASSHTGREAFF
TGTGCCAGCAGTCACACGGGGCGTGAAGCTTTCTTT
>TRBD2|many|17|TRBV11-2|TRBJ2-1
CASSLDGLAVSYNEQFF
TGTGCCAGCAGCTTAGATGGACTAGCGGTGTCCTACAATGAGCAGTTCTTC
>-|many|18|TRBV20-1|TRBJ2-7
CSARDLSSLGGYSYEQYF
TGCAGTGCTAGAGATCTAAGCTCGCTAGGCGGGTACTCCTACGAGCAGTACTTC